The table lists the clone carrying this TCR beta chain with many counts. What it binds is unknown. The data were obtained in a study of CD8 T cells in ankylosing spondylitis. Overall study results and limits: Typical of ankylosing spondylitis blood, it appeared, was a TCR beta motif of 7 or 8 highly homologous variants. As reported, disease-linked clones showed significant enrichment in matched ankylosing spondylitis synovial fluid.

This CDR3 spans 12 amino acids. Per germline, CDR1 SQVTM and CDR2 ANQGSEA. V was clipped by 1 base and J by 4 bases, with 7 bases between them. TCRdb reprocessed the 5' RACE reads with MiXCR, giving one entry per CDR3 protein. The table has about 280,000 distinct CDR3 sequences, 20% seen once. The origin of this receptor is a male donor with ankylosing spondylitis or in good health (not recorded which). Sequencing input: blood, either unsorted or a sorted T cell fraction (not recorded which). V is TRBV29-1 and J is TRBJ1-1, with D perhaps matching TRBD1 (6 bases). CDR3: CSVEVGGTEAFF. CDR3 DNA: TGCAGCGTTGAAGTAGGGGGCACTGAAGCTTTCTTT.